Listed here are 23 T cell receptor beta chains from one sample, sequenced in a study of blood T cell repertoires in COVID-19. The method was immunoSEQ multiplex PCR; TCRdb's version includes in-frame clones alone and lacks a portion of them. Altogether about 180,000 clones are present, roughly nine tenths being singletons, with the ten largest covering 1.5% to 2%. Sequencing was performed on peripheral blood. The receptors here all came from a man between 18 and 35 years old who had recovered from COVID-19.

The chain employs TRBV19 and TRBJ1-1; tentatively, D is TRBD1 (5 bases). This CDR3 has 15 residues. Germline V gene sequence: CDR1 LNHDA, CDR2 SQIVND (reference sequence). V was clipped by 4 bases and J by 8 bases, with 20 bases between them. This CDR3 reads CASSNFGPLGPEAFF. The CDR3 nucleotides are TGTGCCAGTAGTAATTTCGGTCCCCTGGGGCCCGAAGCTTTCTTT.

The rearrangement uses TRBV7-2 and TRBJ2-1; unclear D gene. Per the germline V gene, CDR1 is SGHTA and CDR2 is FQGNSA. The V and J ends lost 3 bases and 4 bases respectively, with 7 bases between them. The CDR3 totals 13 residues. Here the CDR3 DNA reads TGTGCCAGCAGCTTCGAGCGATACAATGAGCAGTTCTTC. Its translation: CASSFERYNEQFF. Using reference TRBV7-2 and TRBJ2-1 for the parts outside the CDR3, the full variable domain is GAGVSQSPSNKVTEKGKDVELRCDPISGHTALYWYRQSLGQGLEFLIYFQGNSAPDKSGLPSDRFSAERTGGSVSTLTIQRTQQEDSAVYLCASSFERYNEQFFGPGTRLTVL.

The chain combines TRBV3-1 (or the pseudogene TRBV3-2) with TRBJ2-7, with TRBD1 identical over 11 bases. The germline V gene has CDR1 LGHDT and CDR2 YNNKEL (reference sequence). The CDR3 spans 14 residues. With V trimmed by 6 bases and J by 6 bases, 7 bases remained unmatched. The CDR3 is CASSWRTGGIEQYF. The CDR3 region has the DNA TGTGCCAGCAGTTGGCGGACAGGGGGCATCGAGCAGTACTTC.

V and J are TRBV27 and TRBJ2-7, with TRBD1 as a possible D gene (6 bases). CDR1 and CDR2 (germline): MNHEY, SMNVEV (reference sequence). With 4 bases removed from V and 0 bases from J, the gap between germline ends came to 10 bases. The CDR3 length is 14 residues. The CDR3 DNA reads as TGTGCCAGCAGTTCGAGGGGGAGCTCCTACGAGCAGTACTTC. Translation: CASSSRGSSYEQYF.

The V and J genes are TRBV5-1 and TRBJ2-3; 8 bases are a match to TRBD1. The CDR3 is made up of 14 amino acids. Trimming cost V 4 bases and J 2 bases; bases outside gene matches: 3. Germline V CDR1 and CDR2: SGHRS, YFSETQ. The CDR3 DNA sequence: TGCGCCAGCAGCCCGGGACAGGACACAGATACGCAGTATTTT. It encodes CASSPGQDTDTQYF.

Concerning this clone: A read error may account for a junction end that differs from germline. This chain connects TRBV7-7 to TRBJ2-1; 13 bases line up with TRBD2. CDR1 is SSHAT, CDR2 FNYEAQ, per germline (reference sequence). The CDR3 is 15 amino acids. DNA of the CDR3: TGTGCTAGCAGCCCGGGACTAGCGGGGATTAATGAGCAGTTCTTC. Translated: CASSPGLAGINEQFF.

This chain connects TRBV19 to TRBJ1-1; D not resolved. Trimming pared 4 bases from V and 3 bases from J, leaving 9 bases between. This CDR3 contains 13 residues. Germline V gene data show CDR1 as LNHDA and CDR2 as SQIVND (reference sequence). The CDR3 DNA reads as TGTGCCAGTAGTAATGAGATTTACACTGAAGCTTTCTTT. Translating it yields CASSNEIYTEAFF. Together with reference TRBV19 and TRBJ1-1, the CDR3 gives the full variable domain: DGGITQSPKYLFRKEGQNVTLSCEQNLNHDAMYWYRQDPGQGLRLIYYSQIVNDFQKGDIAEGYSVSREKKESFPLTVTSAQKNPTAFYLCASSNEIYTEAFFGQGTRLTVV.

The rearrangement uses TRBV2 and TRBJ1-2; 7 nucleotides match TRBD1. Germline trimming cut 7 bases from V and 7 bases from J; bases unmatched to any gene: 3. The CDR3 totals 11 residues. The germline CDR1 and CDR2 sequences are SNHLY and FYNNEI. The CDR3 region is CASTAGGGYTF. CDR3 in DNA: TGTGCCAGCACTGCAGGGGGTGGCTACACCTTC. The full variable domain, its missing parts supplied by reference TRBV2 and TRBJ1-2, is EPEVTQTPSHQVTQMGQEVILRCVPISNHLYFYWYRQILGQKVEFLVSFYNNEISEKSEIFDDQFSVERPDGSNFTLKIRSTKLEDSAMYFCASTAGGGYTFGSGTRLTVV.

This clone turned up a few times. The V call is TRBV7-8, the J call TRBJ1-1; D call uncertain. The V end was cut by 7 bases, the J end by 4 bases, with 16 bases between. Germline V gene lookup returns CDR1 SGHVS and CDR2 FQNEAQ. This CDR3 is built from 14 residues. The CDR3 DNA is TGTGCCAGCAAGGAACGCTCCCGGGTCACTGAAGCTTTCTTT. It yields the protein CASKERSRVTEAFF.

This chain uses TRBV4-1 with TRBJ2-1; 7 nucleotides line up with TRBD2. Trimming removed 0 bases from V and 11 bases from J; junction bases left unmatched: 16. The CDR3 is made up of 17 amino acids. CDR1 and CDR2 (germline): MGHRA, YSYEKL. The CDR3 protein is CASSQEEVGTKVSQQFF. In DNA form, the CDR3 reads TGCGCCAGCAGCCAAGAAGAAGTAGGGACTAAGGTTTCTCAGCAGTTCTTC.

This chain links TRBV2 with TRBJ1-1, with D hard to call. This CDR3 is built from 13 residues. Germline CDR1 is SNHLY and CDR2 is FYNNEI. Trimming stripped 4 bases from V and 4 bases from J, with 10 bases between. The CDR3 sequence is CASSVEGGTEAFF. For the CDR3, the DNA is TGTGCCAGCAGTGTTGAGGGTGGCACTGAAGCTTTCTTT.

V gene TRBV19 combines with J gene TRBJ1-1; 7 bases match TRBD1. J lost 4 bases, V lost 5 bases, and 10 bases had no gene match. This CDR3 contains 15 residues. The germline V gene has CDR1 LNHDA and CDR2 SQIVND (reference sequence). The CDR3 nucleotides are TGTGCCAGTAGTCCCTCGACAGGGTTGGCCACTGAAGCTTTCTTT. This codes for CASSPSTGLATEAFF.

This chain joins TRBV14 and TRBJ2-1; D might be TRBD1 (6 bases). Per the germline V gene, CDR1 is SGHDN and CDR2 is FVKESK. This CDR3 region has 12 residues. V shed 1 base and J shed 14 bases, with 12 bases lying between them. CDR3 in amino acids: CASSQASTGKFF. DNA of the CDR3: TGTGCCAGCAGCCAAGCAAGTACAGGGAAGTTCTTC.

This chain connects TRBV19 to TRBJ2-3, with a possible D match to TRBD1 (5 bases). The V end was cut by 2 bases, the J end by 2 bases, with 8 bases between. Germline-derived CDR1 and CDR2 are LNHDA and SQIVND (reference sequence). The length of the CDR3 is 14 residues. CDR3 amino acids: CASSIRGVTDTQYF. CDR3 sequence (DNA): TGTGCCAGTAGTATAAGGGGCGTCACAGATACGCAGTATTTT.

This clone has a single count. The chain uses TRBV27 and TRBJ1-2; TRBD1 agrees at 11 bases. The CDR3 has 17 residues. The germline CDR1 and CDR2 sequences are MNHEY and SMNVEV (reference sequence). Unmatched junction bases numbered 12, after V lost 5 bases and J lost 4 bases. This CDR3 reads CASSLLMDRGHVYGYTF. The CDR3 nucleotides are TGTGCCAGCAGTCTTCTCATGGACAGGGGGCACGTCTATGGCTACACCTTC.

In its sample, this clone was seen once. The rearrangement joins TRBV7-8 to TRBJ1-1, with TRBD1 identical over 8 bases. Germline-derived CDR1 and CDR2 are SGHVS and FQNEAQ. Trimming cost V 6 bases and J 11 bases; bases outside gene matches: 11. The CDR3 is made up of 13 amino acids. Written as DNA, the CDR3 is TGTGCCAGCAGTGACAGGGGTAAGGGGGTCGCTTTCTTT. This codes for CASSDRGKGVAFF.

The gene calls are TRBV28 and TRBJ1-1; D is undetermined. The CDR3 totals 13 residues. V was shortened by 6 bases and J by 5 bases, with 13 bases between the two germline ends. Germline values: CDR1 MDHEN, CDR2 SYDVKM. CDR3 nucleotide sequence: TGTGCCAGCAGATCAATCCGGGGTACTGAAGCTTTCTTT. Its translation is CASRSIRGTEAFF.

The V gene is TRBV6-2 or TRBV6-3, the J gene TRBJ1-2; 8 bases match TRBD1. From germline, CDR1 is MNHEY and CDR2 SVGEGT. With V trimmed by 6 bases and J by 4 bases, 13 bases remained unmatched. The CDR3 is 16 amino acids. CDR3 in amino acids: CASSHARGRQSYGYTF. In DNA form, the CDR3 reads TGTGCCAGCAGCCACGCCAGGGGGCGACAGAGCTATGGCTACACCTTC.

This chain connects TRBV19 to TRBJ1-3; D gene ambiguous. Germline values: CDR1 LNHDA, CDR2 SQIVND (reference sequence). The V and J ends lost 5 bases and 2 bases respectively, with 10 bases between them. CDR3 length: 14 residues. As DNA, the CDR3 is TGTGCCAGTAGTCCCAGGACTACTGGAAACACCATATATTTT. Translating gives CASSPRTTGNTIYF.

The chain joins TRBV19 to TRBJ2-3; D perhaps matches TRBD2 (6 bases). This CDR3 is built from 15 residues. The V gene's germline CDR1 is LNHDA and CDR2 SQIVND (reference sequence). The V end was cut by 4 bases, the J end by 4 bases, with 15 bases between. DNA for the CDR3: TGTGCCAGTAGTAGTGAAGCGGGCATATCAGATACGCAGTATTTT. The encoded protein is CASSSEAGISDTQYF.

This chain links TRBV2 with TRBJ2-2; TRBD1 matches at 8 bases. Germline V gives CDR1 SNHLY, CDR2 FYNNEI. J gave up 1 base and V 4 bases, and 2 bases lay outside the gene matches. The CDR3 spans 15 residues. The DNA of the CDR3 is TGTGCCAGCAGTGGACAGGGGAGGAACACCGGGGAGCTGTTTTTT. It translates to CASSGQGRNTGELFF.

The chain carries TRBV5-4 and TRBJ2-5; TRBD2 agrees at 9 bases. The length of the CDR3 is 15 residues. The V gene end was trimmed by 4 bases and the J gene end by 3 bases; junction bases not matched to a gene: 7. Looked up from germline, CDR1 is SGHNT and CDR2 is YYREEE (reference sequence). The CDR3 nucleotides are TGTGCCAGCAGCGGACTGGCGGGGGGGGAAGAGACCCAGTACTTC. This codes for CASSGLAGGEETQYF.

The chain joins TRBV28 to TRBJ1-4; TRBD1 agrees at 9 bases. The ends lost 2 bases at V and 16 bases at J; junction bases unmatched: 8. CDR1 and CDR2 from the germline V gene are MDHEN and SYDVKM. The CDR3 spans 13 residues. The chain's CDR3 is CASSLPGQGGRFF. The CDR3 DNA reads as TGTGCCAGCAGTTTACCGGGACAGGGCGGTAGGTTTTTT.